Below, one TCR beta chain is given with its context. Its antigen is not identified. The data are from a study of CD8+CD57+ T cells in acquired aplastic anemia. The wider study: Sorted CD4+ plus CD8+ cells gave DNA averaging about 3.2 ug. General observations from the study: Between patients and controls, about 30 CD8+ CDR3 sequences were found in common.

V shed 8 bases and J 3 bases; nucleotides not matched to a gene: 12. The CDR3 is made up of 15 amino acids. Germline CDR1 reads ENHRY; CDR2 reads SYGVKD. TCR beta VDJ and CDR3 profiling used genomic DNA as template. MiXCR, applied by TCRdb to the reads, yields one record per CDR3 protein. This table holds 65,000 to 85,000 distinct CDR3 sequences, approximately 54% found once. The sequencing sample was made of sorted CD4+, CD8+, or CD8+CD57+ T cells (not recorded which) from PBMCs. The source of this sequence is a human donor in good health, serving as a control. V is TRBV10-3 and J is TRBJ2-7; the match to TRBD1 covers 8 bases. In nucleotides, the CDR3 is TGTGCCATCGCTAGCGTTGCAGGGGGCAACTACGAGCAGTACTTC. Translation: CAIASVAGGNYEQYF.